The next 31 T cell receptor beta chains were all read from a single sample in a study of shared clonotypes between healthy human individuals. Data came from immunoSEQ multiplex PCR; TCRdb stores just in-frame clones and leaves some out. The table includes some 2.1 million clones, around 93% detected once. As defined, naive CD8 cells were CD45RO-negative and positively selected for CCR7, with terminally differentiated effector memory CD45RA+ cells excluded. Sequencing was performed on naive CD8+ T cells from PBMCs. These receptors were taken from a man aged 18-30 years in good health. Some clones in this sample may be carry-over from other donors' samples.

This chain uses TRBV5-4 with TRBJ2-7; TRBD2 matches 8 bases. V gave up 0 bases and J gave up 2 bases; unmatched junction bases: 13. This CDR3 has 18 amino acids. Germline V gene data show CDR1 as SGHNT and CDR2 as YYREEE (reference sequence). CDR3 DNA sequence: TGTGCCAGCAGCTTGGCGGTTCGGATTAGCGGGACCCCCTACGAGCAGTACTTC. It yields the protein CASSLAVRISGTPYEQYF. Using reference TRBV5-4 and TRBJ2-7 for the parts outside the CDR3, the full variable domain is ETGVTQSPTHLIKTRGQQVTLRCSSQSGHNTVSWYQQALGQGPQFIFQYYREEENGRGNFPPRFSGLQFPNYSSELNVNALELDDSALYLCASSLAVRISGTPYEQYFGPGTRLTVT.

To note about this clone: This sample also contains other DNA sequences that code for the same CDR3. The chain couples TRBV19 to TRBJ2-2; 9 nucleotides match TRBD1. This CDR3 is 13 amino acids long. The J segment lost 4 bases and the V segment lost 9 bases, leaving 3 bases of the junction unmatched. The V gene's germline CDR1 is LNHDA and CDR2 SQIVND (reference sequence). CDR3 sequence: CASGQGRTGELFF. In DNA form, the CDR3 reads TGTGCCAGCGGACAGGGGCGCACCGGGGAGCTGTTTTTT.

The V and J genes are TRBV7-9 and TRBJ2-7; unclear D gene. Trimming pared 5 bases from V and 5 bases from J, leaving 10 bases between. The CDR3 totals 12 residues. CDR1 is SEHNR, CDR2 FQNEAQ, per germline (reference sequence). The CDR3 DNA sequence: TGTGCCAGCAGCCCCTCGTCGGACGAGCAGTACTTC. Encoded protein: CASSPSSDEQYF.

The chain carries TRBV7-6 and TRBJ2-1; 10 bases align to TRBD2. The germline gives CDR1 SGHVS, CDR2 FNYEAQ. With V trimmed by 5 bases and J by 2 bases, 12 bases remained unmatched. There are 18 residues in the CDR3. This CDR3 reads CASSLGTSEGPTYNEQFF. The CDR3, as DNA: TGTGCCAGCAGCCTCGGGACTAGCGAAGGTCCTACCTACAATGAGCAGTTCTTC.

Turning to this clone: Other nucleotide sequences from this sample produce the same CDR3. The chain recombines TRBV27 with TRBJ2-7, with unresolved D. Per the germline V gene, CDR1 is MNHEY and CDR2 is SMNVEV (reference sequence). Trimming cost V 2 bases and J 2 bases, with 7 bases left between them. There are 13 residues in the CDR3. This CDR3 is CASSLGMTYEQYF. CDR3 bases: TGTGCCAGCAGTTTAGGGATGACCTACGAGCAGTACTTC.

This sequence joins TRBV27 and TRBJ2-1; 8 bases are a match to TRBD1. Germline CDR1 and CDR2: MNHEY and SMNVEV (reference sequence). This CDR3 has 14 residues. V was pared by 3 bases and J by 9 bases, with 7 bases of the junction left unmatched. The CDR3 coding sequence is TGTGCCAGCAGTTTCACAGGGGGGAGCGGTGAGCAGTTCTTC. It encodes CASSFTGGSGEQFF.

The gene calls are TRBV27 and TRBJ2-1, with 10 bases aligning to TRBD2. The V gene's germline CDR1 is MNHEY and CDR2 SMNVEV (reference sequence). The V segment lost 5 bases and the J segment 2 bases; nucleotides outside the gene matches: 3. This CDR3 region has 15 residues. In DNA form, the CDR3 reads TGTGCCAGCAGTGCTAGCGGGAGTACCTACAATGAGCAGTTCTTC. Protein sequence: CASSASGSTYNEQFF.

This clone was seen only once. The rearrangement links TRBV19 to TRBJ2-7; 10 bases fit TRBD1. Germline V gives CDR1 LNHDA, CDR2 SQIVND (reference sequence). V trimming: 4 bases; J trimming: 0 bases; junction bases outside the gene matches: 12. This CDR3 comprises 18 residues. The CDR3 DNA sequence: TGTGCCAGTAGTAGCGGGACAGGGGTCACTCCTGTCTCCTACGAGCAGTACTTC. It translates to CASSSGTGVTPVSYEQYF. Filled out from reference TRBV19 and TRBJ2-7, the complete variable domain reads DGGITQSPKYLFRKEGQNVTLSCEQNLNHDAMYWYRQDPGQGLRLIYYSQIVNDFQKGDIAEGYSVSREKKESFPLTVTSAQKNPTAFYLCASSSGTGVTPVSYEQYFGPGTRLTVT.

The V call is TRBV9, the J call TRBJ2-1; 11 bases align to TRBD2. CDR3 length equals 16 residues. CDR1 and CDR2 from the germline V gene are SGDLS and YYNGEE. The V segment lost 2 bases and the J segment 9 bases; nucleotides outside the gene matches: 10. This chain's CDR3 is CASSVSLAGVGGEQFF. Here the CDR3 DNA reads TGTGCCAGCAGCGTGTCACTAGCGGGAGTCGGGGGTGAGCAGTTCTTC.

This clone was seen just once. The genes are TRBV7-6 and TRBJ2-7; TRBD1 matches at 12 bases. Germline V gene lookup returns CDR1 SGHVS and CDR2 FNYEAQ. The V segment lost 0 bases and the J segment 7 bases; nucleotides outside the gene matches: 4. This CDR3 has 15 residues. CDR3 region: CASSLAGQGAREQYF. CDR3 in DNA: TGTGCCAGCAGCTTAGCGGGACAGGGGGCCCGGGAGCAGTACTTC.

This rearrangement joins TRBV27 to TRBJ2-7; 7 nucleotides match TRBD1. The CDR3 runs to 16 residues. V lost 4 bases to trimming and J lost 4 bases; unmatched junction nucleotides: 13. Looked up from germline, CDR1 is MNHEY and CDR2 is SMNVEV (reference sequence). Here the CDR3 reads CASSSWGTAKMYEQYF. The CDR3 DNA is TGTGCCAGCAGTTCTTGGGGGACAGCCAAAATGTACGAGCAGTACTTC.

In this sample, this clone turned up once. This chain uses TRBV5-1 with TRBJ1-3, with D maybe TRBD1 (6 bases). V was cut by 4 bases and J by 3 bases, with 20 bases left in between. The CDR3 is 17 amino acids. CDR1 and CDR2 from the germline V gene are SGHRS and YFSETQ. The CDR3, as DNA: TGCGCCAGCAGCACATCAGGGGCCAGCGGAATTGGAAACACCATATATTTT. Translating it yields CASSTSGASGIGNTIYF.

The V call is TRBV28, the J call TRBJ2-1; TRBD1 matches 9 bases. This CDR3 comprises 15 residues. CDR1 and CDR2 (germline): MDHEN, SYDVKM. Trimming at V came to 6 bases and at J to 4 bases, leaving 7 bases not matched to a gene. The CDR3 DNA follows: TGTGCCAGCAGCCTCACAGGGGGCGGTTACAATGAGCAGTTCTTC. It encodes CASSLTGGGYNEQFF.

V is TRBV11-2 and J is TRBJ1-2; D is uncertain. Germline CDR1 SGHAT, CDR2 FQNNGV. CDR3 size: 14 residues. V dropped 5 bases and J dropped 4 bases, with 14 bases sitting between them. DNA of the CDR3: TGTGCCAGCAGCCCCCTACGATCTCTCTATGGCTACACCTTC. Its translation is CASSPLRSLYGYTF.

This chain joins TRBV5-1 and TRBJ2-1; D not certain. Per the germline V gene, CDR1 is SGHRS and CDR2 is YFSETQ. The CDR3 totals 12 residues. Trimming took 2 bases from V and 8 from J, leaving 8 bases between them. CDR3 region: CASSFNSHEQFF. CDR3 in DNA: TGCGCCAGCAGCTTTAATTCCCATGAGCAGTTCTTC.

This clone was recorded only once. The J gene is TRBJ1-1, the V gene TRBV9; D may be TRBD1 (5 bases). Germline CDR1 SGDLS, CDR2 YYNGEE. Trimming cost V 4 bases and J 5 bases, with 18 bases left between them. This CDR3 is built from 15 residues. CDR3 nucleotide sequence: TGTGCCAGCAGCACAGGACCCACTGCTTGGACTGAAGCTTTCTTT. Protein: CASSTGPTAWTEAFF.

The chain combines TRBV7-9 with TRBJ2-2; 10 nucleotides agree with TRBD2. After removal of 3 bases from V and 8 bases from J, the junction contained 3 bases not matched to a gene. Per germline, CDR1 SEHNR and CDR2 FQNEAQ (reference sequence). This CDR3 has 14 residues. The CDR3 DNA reads TGTGCCAGCAGCTTCGGGACTAGCGCTGGGGAGCTGTTTTTT. This codes for CASSFGTSAGELFF.

This clone was counted between two and nine times. V usage is TRBV28 and J usage is TRBJ1-1; 8 bases fit TRBD1. The CDR3 covers 14 residues. V lost 4 bases to trimming and J lost 5 bases; unmatched junction nucleotides: 6. Germline V gene data show CDR1 as MDHEN and CDR2 as SYDVKM. The chain's CDR3 is CASSWTGLGTEAFF. The CDR3 nucleotides are TGTGCCAGCAGTTGGACAGGGTTGGGGACTGAAGCTTTCTTT.

The chain recombines TRBV30 with TRBJ1-3, with D uncertain. Germline V gene data show CDR1 as GTSNPN and CDR2 as SVGIG (reference sequence). The ends were cut back, 0 bases at V and 4 bases at J, with 10 bases in the middle. CDR3 length: 14 residues. The DNA of the CDR3 is TGTGCCTGGAGTGTATGGGCCACCGGAAACACCATATATTTT. Translated: CAWSVWATGNTIYF.

The V gene is TRBV12-5, the J gene TRBJ2-1, with TRBD1 matching over 9 bases. CDR3 length: 16 amino acids. The V and J ends lost 5 bases and 6 bases, in that order; junction bases with no gene match: 11. Germline assignment: CDR1 LGHNT and CDR2 FRNRAP. DNA for the CDR3: TGTGCTAGTGGTCCGACCGGGACAGGGCCCCTCAATGAGCAGTTCTTC. Encoded protein: CASGPTGTGPLNEQFF.

CDR3 in amino acids: CASRPTGGFGEQFF. DNA of the CDR3: TGTGCCAGCAGACCCACTGGCGGGTTCGGTGAGCAGTTCTTC. The V call is TRBV6-5, the J call TRBJ2-1, with a possible D match to TRBD2 (5 bases). V gave up 6 bases and J gave up 9 bases, with 18 bases separating them. This CDR3 comprises 14 residues. The germline V gene has CDR1 MNHEY and CDR2 SVGAGI.

This clone was seen only once. This CDR3 reads CASSEYVTSGLNEQFF. The CDR3 region has the DNA TGTGCCAGCAGTGAATATGTGACTAGCGGTTTAAATGAGCAGTTCTTC. This chain links TRBV6-1 with TRBJ2-1; 9 positions match TRBD2. CDR1 and CDR2 from the germline V gene are MNHNS and SASEGT. The CDR3 spans 16 residues. V was clipped by 2 bases and J by 7 bases; unmatched bases: 9.

The chain couples TRBV28 to TRBJ1-2; D gene ambiguous. Germline lookup yields CDR1 MDHEN and CDR2 SYDVKM. This CDR3 has 13 residues. Trimming removed 7 bases from V and 3 bases from J, with 12 bases in between. This chain's CDR3 is CASTLGADYGYTF. The CDR3 bases are TGTGCCAGCACTCTGGGAGCAGACTATGGCTACACCTTC.

The V and J genes are TRBV7-2 and TRBJ2-3; D is unresolved. V shed 7 bases and J shed 4 bases, with 12 bases lying between them. The germline V gene has CDR1 SGHTA and CDR2 FQGNSA. The CDR3 totals 13 residues. CDR3 DNA sequence: TGTGCCAGCACCGGAGCCTTACCAGATACGCAGTATTTT. This sequence encodes CASTGALPDTQYF.

Only one count was recorded for this clone. J is TRBJ2-2 and V is TRBV19; 7 bases map to TRBD2. V lost 3 bases, J lost 0 bases, and 7 bases stayed unmatched. Looked up from germline, CDR1 is LNHDA and CDR2 is SQIVND (reference sequence). The CDR3 is made up of 17 amino acids. CDR3 region: CASSMVRDYTNTGELFF. The CDR3 nucleotides read TGTGCCAGTAGTATGGTGCGGGACTACACGAACACCGGGGAGCTGTTTTTT. Variable domain in full (rest from reference TRBV19 and TRBJ2-2): DGGITQSPKYLFRKEGQNVTLSCEQNLNHDAMYWYRQDPGQGLRLIYYSQIVNDFQKGDIAEGYSVSREKKESFPLTVTSAQKNPTAFYLCASSMVRDYTNTGELFFGEGSRLTVL.

CDR3 in amino acids: CASSGSGPRAYEQYF. In DNA form, the CDR3 reads TGTGCCAGCAGCGGTAGCGGGCCGAGGGCCTACGAGCAGTACTTC. The V gene is TRBV9, the J gene TRBJ2-7; TRBD2 agrees at 7 bases. CDR1 is SGDLS, CDR2 YYNGEE, per germline. The CDR3 covers 15 residues. The junction had 8 bases not matched to a gene; V was cut back by 3 bases and J by 2 bases. The full variable domain, rest sourced from reference TRBV9 and TRBJ2-7, is DSGVTQTPKHLITATGQRVTLRCSPRSGDLSVYWYQQSLDQGLQFLIQYYNGEERAKGNILERFSAQQFPDLHSELNLSSLELGDSALYFCASSGSGPRAYEQYFGPGTRLTVT.

This clone was detected once. The chain is built from TRBV9 and TRBJ2-5; tentatively, D is TRBD2 (5 bases). With 4 bases removed from V and 0 bases from J, the gap between germline ends came to 19 bases. This CDR3 comprises 17 residues. CDR1 and CDR2 from the germline V gene are SGDLS and YYNGEE. Here the CDR3 reads CASSHSARSGNQETQYF. The CDR3 DNA follows: TGTGCCAGCAGCCACTCCGCGCGCTCCGGGAACCAAGAGACCCAGTACTTC.

Only one count was recorded for this clone. Other DNA sequences in this sample translate to the same CDR3. The CDR3 sequence: CASSLGGSEAFF. CDR3 DNA sequence: TGTGCCAGCAGCTTAGGAGGGTCTGAAGCTTTCTTT. This chain links TRBV7-9 with TRBJ1-1; D not resolved. The V end lost 1 base, the J end lost 6 bases, and 6 bases lay between the germline ends. The CDR3 is 12 amino acids. From germline, CDR1 is SEHNR and CDR2 FQNEAQ (reference sequence).

V gene TRBV23-1 combines with J gene TRBJ2-2; D remains ambiguous. TRBV23-1 falls under the ORF class, with uncertain function. The CDR3 extends over 12 amino acids. Trimming took 4 bases from V and 6 from J, leaving 6 bases between them. CDR3 DNA: TGCGCCAGCAGTCCCGTCCCCGGGGAGCTGTTTTTT. The encoded protein is CASSPVPGELFF.

The chain couples TRBV5-4 to TRBJ2-5; TRBD1 matches at 8 bases. The J segment lost 2 bases and the V segment lost 5 bases, leaving 8 bases of the junction unmatched. Germline lookup yields CDR1 SGHNT and CDR2 YYREEE (reference sequence). The CDR3 has 15 residues. CDR3 coding DNA: TGTGCCAGCAGTTGGGACAGGCGGAAACAAGAGACCCAGTACTTC. Amino acid sequence: CASSWDRRKQETQYF.

The gene calls are TRBV5-1 and TRBJ2-5; no definite D call. V was trimmed by 0 bases and J by 4 bases, leaving 22 bases between them. Germline V CDR1 and CDR2: SGHRS, YFSETQ. This CDR3 contains 18 residues. The CDR3 spells CASSLDGKEYQARETQYF. The CDR3 region has the DNA TGCGCCAGCAGCTTGGACGGAAAAGAATACCAAGCCCGAGAGACCCAGTACTTC.